A single sample is the source of the 21 T cell receptor beta chains below, sequenced in a study of T cell changes during pregnancy in multiple sclerosis. TCRdb's table, derived via immunoSEQ multiplex PCR, lists solely in-frame clones and lacks some. The sample shows about 56,000 clones, 80% to 90% of them seen only once. The sample consisted of CD4+ T cells from peripheral blood mononuclear cells, taken in the third trimester of pregnancy. The source of these receptors is a female donor with multiple sclerosis, enrolled in a pregnancy study.

The chain is built from TRBV5-1 and TRBJ2-2; D gene ambiguous. Germline CDR1 reads SGHRS; CDR2 reads YFSETQ. V was cut by 4 bases and J by 6 bases, with 16 bases left in between. This CDR3 has 15 residues. DNA of the CDR3: TGCGCCAGCAGCCCACAACCGGAGCTCGCCGGGGAGCTGTTTTTT. This encodes CASSPQPELAGELFF.

The gene calls are TRBV30 and TRBJ2-1; 7 bases are shared with TRBD2. V trimming: 8 bases; J trimming: 4 bases; junction bases outside the gene matches: 8. This CDR3 is 13 amino acids long. CDR1 and CDR2 from the germline V gene are GTSNPN and SVGIG (reference sequence). The CDR3 loop reads CAGGRGVYNEQFF. Written as DNA, the CDR3 is TGTGCCGGCGGCCGGGGGGTTTACAATGAGCAGTTCTTC.

The DNA of the CDR3 is TGCGCCAGCAGCCAAGATCGGTACGCCCAAGAGACCCAGTACTTC. It is translated as CASSQDRYAQETQYF. V and J are TRBV4-3 and TRBJ2-5; D is unresolved. Germline CDR1 is LGHNA and CDR2 is YSLEER. Trimming removed 0 bases at V and 1 base at J, with 9 bases between. The CDR3 is made up of 15 amino acids.

The gene calls are TRBV2 and TRBJ1-3; D remains unclear. The CDR3 consists of 15 residues. CDR1 SNHLY and CDR2 FYNNEI come from the germline V gene. Trimming cost V 5 bases and J 4 bases, with 15 bases left between them. CDR3 in DNA: TGTGCCAGCAGTACCGAGGGCTTCCTGGGAAACACCATATATTTT. Translation gives CASSTEGFLGNTIYF. Together with reference TRBV2 and TRBJ1-3, the CDR3 gives the full variable domain: EPEVTQTPSHQVTQMGQEVILRCVPISNHLYFYWYRQILGQKVEFLVSFYNNEISEKSEIFDDQFSVERPDGSNFTLKIRSTKLEDSAMYFCASSTEGFLGNTIYFGEGSWLTVV.

The chain carries TRBV2 and TRBJ1-2; 8 positions match TRBD1. The CDR3 has 14 amino acids. The V segment lost 5 bases and the J segment 8 bases; nucleotides outside the gene matches: 10. Germline assignment: CDR1 SNHLY and CDR2 FYNNEI. The CDR3 region is CASSKDRAADGYTF. CDR3 nucleotides: TGTGCCAGCAGTAAGGACAGGGCGGCCGACGGCTACACCTTC.

The rearrangement joins TRBV10-3 to TRBJ2-7, with 15 bases that match TRBD2. The CDR3 has 16 amino acids. With V trimmed by 5 bases and J by 5 bases, 7 bases remained unmatched. The germline CDR1 and CDR2 sequences are ENHRY and SYGVKD. CDR3 region: CAISPGLAGGVDEQYF. The CDR3 DNA reads TGTGCCATCAGTCCTGGACTAGCGGGAGGGGTCGACGAGCAGTACTTC.

The gene calls are TRBV18 and TRBJ1-1, with unresolved D. CDR1 is KGHSH and CDR2 is LQKENI in the germline V gene. This CDR3 region has 15 residues. V lost 1 base and J 1 base, leaving 10 bases between the germline ends. In DNA, the CDR3 is TGTGCCAGCTCACCACAAAGGAGTACGAACACTGAAGCTTTCTTT. The encoded protein is CASSPQRSTNTEAFF. Complete variable domain (other parts from reference TRBV18 and TRBJ1-1): NAGVMQNPRHLVRRRGQEARLRCSPMKGHSHVYWYRQLPEEGLKFMVYLQKENIIDESGMPKERFSAEFPKEGPSILRIQQVVRGDSAAYFCASSPQRSTNTEAFFGQGTRLTVV.

The chain employs TRBV6-1 and TRBJ1-5; D is unclear. CDR3 size: 14 residues. Germline-derived CDR1 and CDR2 are MNHNS and SASEGT. V was shortened by 2 bases and J by 6 bases, with 11 bases between the two germline ends. For the CDR3, the DNA is TGTGCCAGCAGTGAACCTCGGGATCGTCAGCCCCAGCATTTT. It yields the protein CASSEPRDRQPQHF.

V usage is TRBV19 and J usage is TRBJ1-1; TRBD1 matches at 7 bases. V lost 0 bases and J lost 7; bases outside the gene matches: 2. Germline V gene sequence: CDR1 LNHDA, CDR2 SQIVND (reference sequence). The CDR3 runs to 13 residues. The CDR3 bases are TGTGCCAGTAGTATAGACCGGGACAGTGAAGCTTTCTTT. Its translation: CASSIDRDSEAFF.

The chain recombines TRBV5-1 with TRBJ2-3; the D gene is possibly TRBD2 (5 bases). V dropped 4 bases and J dropped 2 bases, with 11 bases sitting between them. CDR3 length equals 14 residues. CDR1 and CDR2 from the germline V gene are SGHRS and YFSETQ. The CDR3 DNA sequence: TGCGCCAGCAGCAAGGACGGGAACACAGATACGCAGTATTTT. Protein: CASSKDGNTDTQYF.

The J gene is TRBJ2-2, the V gene TRBV14; D is ambiguous. Deletions cut 3 bases from V and 4 bases from J, with 3 bases between. This CDR3 has 12 amino acids. Looked up from germline, CDR1 is SGHDN and CDR2 is FVKESK. The CDR3 DNA follows: TGTGCCAGCAGCCACCGCACCGGGGAGCTGTTTTTT. It encodes CASSHRTGELFF.

The chain couples TRBV14 to TRBJ1-2, with D possibly being TRBD1 (5 bases). The CDR3 is 14 amino acids. V lost 0 bases and J lost 3, with 8 bases in between. CDR1 and CDR2 from the germline V gene are SGHDN and FVKESK. The CDR3 coding sequence is TGTGCCAGCAGCCAAGATCCGACAGACTATGGCTACACCTTC. Translation: CASSQDPTDYGYTF.

The gene calls are TRBV4-3 and TRBJ1-2; possible D gene TRBD1, 5 bases. The CDR3 runs to 16 residues. The germline V gene encodes CDR1 LGHNA and CDR2 YSLEER. Trimming removed 0 bases from V and 1 base from J, with 12 bases in between. The CDR3 region is CASSQDRAGLNYGYTF. The CDR3 DNA is TGCGCCAGCAGCCAAGATAGGGCAGGGCTTAACTATGGCTACACCTTC.

This chain's CDR3 is CASRGASTWGYTF. The CDR3 DNA sequence: TGTGCCAGCAGGGGGGCGTCCACATGGGGCTACACCTTC. The V and J genes are TRBV27 and TRBJ1-2, with D maybe TRBD1 (6 bases). Germline V gene sequence: CDR1 MNHEY, CDR2 SMNVEV (reference sequence). V lost 6 bases to trimming and J lost 8 bases, with 16 bases between them. This CDR3 spans 13 amino acids.

The rearrangement joins TRBV7-9 to TRBJ1-2, with 9 positions matching TRBD1. Germline V CDR1 and CDR2: SEHNR, FQNEAQ (reference sequence). With 5 bases clipped from V and 7 bases from J, the junction kept 8 bases outside the gene matches. The length of the CDR3 is 14 residues. The CDR3 DNA reads TGTGCCAGCAGCCTACCACAGGGGGCATTTGGCTACACCTTC. Amino acids: CASSLPQGAFGYTF. The variable domain in full, completed from reference TRBV7-9 and TRBJ1-2, reads DTGVSQNPRHKITKRGQNVTFRCDPISEHNRLYWYRQTLGQGPEFLTYFQNEAQLEKSRLLSDRFSAERPKGSFSTLEIQRTEQGDSAMYLCASSLPQGAFGYTFGSGTRLTVV.

The gene calls are TRBV6-5 and TRBJ2-7; 7 bases agree with TRBD1. V was pared by 8 bases and J by 0 bases, with 4 bases of the junction left unmatched. The CDR3 is made up of 13 amino acids. CDR1 and CDR2 from the germline V gene are MNHEY and SVGAGI. CDR3 in amino acids: CASLGTDSYEQYF. In DNA, the CDR3 is TGTGCCAGCCTCGGGACAGACTCCTACGAGCAGTACTTC.

The DNA for the CDR3 is TGTGCCAGCAGTGACAGGGGGAAGAGCTCCTATAATTCACCCCTCCACTTT. It yields the protein CASSDRGKSSYNSPLHF. The rearrangement joins TRBV2 to TRBJ1-6; 7 nucleotides agree with TRBD1. The junction had 5 bases not matched to a gene; V was cut back by 3 bases and J by 0 bases. Germline CDR1 is SNHLY and CDR2 is FYNNEI. The CDR3 consists of 17 residues. Combining the CDR3 with reference TRBV2 and TRBJ1-6 gives the whole variable domain EPEVTQTPSHQVTQMGQEVILRCVPISNHLYFYWYRQILGQKVEFLVSFYNNEISEKSEIFDDQFSVERPDGSNFTLKIRSTKLEDSAMYFCASSDRGKSSYNSPLHFGNGTRLTVT.

Notes on this clone: Additional DNA sequences in this sample encode the identical CDR3. The rearrangement links TRBV20-1 to TRBJ2-1; D call uncertain. V was cut by 1 base and J by 7 bases, with 5 bases left in between. The CDR3 totals 11 residues. The germline V gene has CDR1 DFQATT and CDR2 SNEGSKA (reference sequence). The CDR3 DNA is TGCAGTGCTAGAGCCCTTAATGAGCAGTTCTTC. Translated: CSARALNEQFF.

The chain combines TRBV4-3 with TRBJ1-5; D unresolved. The V end lost 0 bases, the J end lost 7 bases, and 16 bases lay between the germline ends. Germline loops: CDR1 LGHNA, CDR2 YSLEER. The CDR3 is made up of 16 amino acids. Written as DNA, the CDR3 is TGCGCCAGCAGCCAAGATAGAGGAGGAGGAGGACAGCCCCAGCATTTT. Amino acids: CASSQDRGGGGQPQHF.

CDR3 amino acids: CASSLSPSSYEQYF. The CDR3 nucleotides are TGCGCCAGCAGCTTGTCGCCCAGCTCCTACGAGCAGTACTTC. The rearrangement joins TRBV5-1 to TRBJ2-7; D call uncertain. Trimming removed 1 base from V and 0 bases from J, with 8 bases in between. The CDR3 extends over 14 amino acids. Germline V gene sequence: CDR1 SGHRS, CDR2 YFSETQ.

The rearrangement joins TRBV18 to TRBJ1-1; 7 nucleotides align to TRBD1. V trimming: 4 bases; J trimming: 3 bases; junction bases outside the gene matches: 5. This CDR3 has 14 residues. CDR1 is KGHSH and CDR2 is LQKENI in the germline V gene. In nucleotides, the CDR3 is TGTGCCAGCTCACAAGGACAGGAGTACACTGAAGCTTTCTTT. It yields the protein CASSQGQEYTEAFF.